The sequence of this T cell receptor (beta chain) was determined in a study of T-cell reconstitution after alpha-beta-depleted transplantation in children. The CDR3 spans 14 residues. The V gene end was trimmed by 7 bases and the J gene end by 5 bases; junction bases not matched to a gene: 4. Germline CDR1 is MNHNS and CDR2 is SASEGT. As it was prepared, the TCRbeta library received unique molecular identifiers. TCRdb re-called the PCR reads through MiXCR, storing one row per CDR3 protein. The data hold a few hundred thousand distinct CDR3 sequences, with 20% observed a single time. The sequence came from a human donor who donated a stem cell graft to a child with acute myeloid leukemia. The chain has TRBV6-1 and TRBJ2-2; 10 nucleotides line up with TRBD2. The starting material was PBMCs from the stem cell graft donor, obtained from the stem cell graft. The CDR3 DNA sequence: TGTGCCAGCACCGGACTAGCGGCAACCGGGGAGCTGTTTTTT. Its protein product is CASTGLAATGELFF.